This T cell receptor (beta chain) was found in a study of post-analysis software for immune sequencing data. Overall study context: There were relapsing-remitting, secondary progressive and progressive-relapsing multiple sclerosis among the disease courses included. Broader study findings: Significantly lower normalized Chao1 diversity was seen in multiple sclerosis patients than in controls. About five TRBV segments appeared more often in patients than in controls, and TRBV5-6, TRBV5-1 and TRBV20-1 were among these.

With respect to this clonotype: What it binds is unknown.

The V segment lost 6 bases and the J segment 6 bases; nucleotides outside the gene matches: 14. This CDR3 is 16 amino acids long. Germline CDR1 MRHNA, CDR2 SNTAGT. Libraries were made from TCR beta cDNA, and they carried unique molecular identifiers. A population of roughly 0.85 to 10 million T cells gave rise to about half a million cDNA molecules. TCRdb reprocessed the PCR reads with MiXCR, giving one entry per CDR3 protein. Of about 760,000 distinct CDR3 sequences listed, around 27% are singletons. The chain links TRBV6-4 to TRBJ2-4, with TRBD2 matching over 7 bases. The clonotype originates from a girl aged 5 to 17 with multiple sclerosis. Sequencing was performed on blood. This CDR3 is CASSTFSGFEINIQYF. CDR3 nucleotide sequence: TGTGCCAGCAGCACGTTTAGCGGGTTTGAGATAAACATTCAGTACTTC.